This T cell receptor (beta chain) was sequenced for a study of cytomegalovirus exposure and HLA in healthy donors. Study as a whole: Roughly 89 million unique TCR sequences came from HLA-typed donors in an early release. Broader study findings: A later examination showed that TCR association rates differed by HLA locus, with DRB1 most and HLA-C fewest. TCR beta sequences numbering 15,000 to 20,000 were associated with HLA alleles at 0.05 false discovery rate in a later analysis.

The primer mix had 60 Vbeta and 13 Jbeta primers. Sequencing was performed with immunoSEQ multiplex PCR; in TCRdb, only in-frame clones are kept and a portion is missing. The sample has around 200,000 clones; 83% are singletons. With regard to this clone: As yet, its antigen is unknown.

Healthy bone marrow donors formed the donor group. This CDR3 contains 17 residues. Looked up from germline, CDR1 is KGHSH and CDR2 is LQKENI. The ends were cut back, 4 bases at V and 2 bases at J, with 19 bases in the middle. The specimen was PBMCs. The gene calls are TRBV18 and TRBJ2-3; D is possibly TRBD2 (5 bases). The source of this sequence is a man aged 45-65 years in good health and CMV-seronegative. For the CDR3, the DNA is TGTGCCAGCTCACGGCTGGTGATTAGCGTTTACACAGATACGCAGTATTTT. Protein product: CASSRLVISVYTDTQYF.